These 21 T cell receptor beta chains were all obtained from the same sample, sequenced in a study of blood T cell repertoires in COVID-19. Sequenced by immunoSEQ multiplex PCR; TCRdb stores in-frame clones only, minus some. The table includes 220,000 or so clones, about four fifths detected once. The sample consisted of PBMCs or T cells enriched from blood (not recorded which). These receptors originate from a woman in her thirties or forties with acute COVID-19.

This clone was seen just once. The CDR3 spells CASSFLDRGGAFF. Written as DNA, the CDR3 is TGTGCCAGCAGTTTTCTAGACAGGGGGGGAGCTTTCTTT. The chain is built from TRBV28 and TRBJ1-1, with 9 bases that match TRBD1. The CDR3 loop spans 13 amino acids. Per the germline V gene, CDR1 is MDHEN and CDR2 is SYDVKM. V was pared by 3 bases and J by 10 bases, with 6 bases of the junction left unmatched.

The chain recombines TRBV7-9 with TRBJ2-2; unclear D gene. This CDR3 contains 17 residues. CDR1 SEHNR and CDR2 FQNEAQ come from the germline V gene (reference sequence). Between the trimmed V and J ends, which lost 1 base and 0 bases, there was a span of 12 bases. This CDR3 is CASSLVGRQSNTGELFF. The CDR3 DNA sequence: TGTGCCAGCAGCTTAGTGGGCCGCCAGTCGAACACCGGGGAGCTGTTTTTT.

The sample holds one count of this clone. At one end the junction does not follow the germline gene, possibly because of a read error. The V gene is TRBV3-1 (or the pseudogene TRBV3-2), the J gene TRBJ1-2; perhaps TRBD1 as D (6 bases). There are 13 residues in the CDR3. Looked up from germline, CDR1 is LGHDT and CDR2 is YNNKEL (reference sequence). This CDR3 is CASSAQGHYGYTF. Written as DNA, the CDR3 is TGTGCCAGCAGTGCACAGGGACACTATGGTTACACCTTC.

The CDR3 nucleotides are TGTGCCAGTAGAAGGGATAGCGGCAACTACAATGAGCAGTTCTTC. Translation gives CASRRDSGNYNEQFF. The chain uses TRBV19 and TRBJ2-1; possibly TRBD2 for D (6 bases). The CDR3 totals 15 residues. Germline assignment: CDR1 LNHDA and CDR2 SQIVND (reference sequence). Trimming stripped 6 bases from V and 3 bases from J, with 15 bases between.

This rearrangement joins TRBV6-2 or TRBV6-3 to TRBJ2-7; 9 bases are shared with TRBD1. Germline loops: CDR1 MNHEY, CDR2 SVGEGT. Trimming cost V 6 bases and J 6 bases; bases outside gene matches: 12. The CDR3 is 15 amino acids. In DNA, the CDR3 is TGTGCCAGCAGCCATCAGGGACAGGGATTTGGCGAGCAGTACTTC. This encodes CASSHQGQGFGEQYF.

This clone was observed a single time. J is TRBJ2-7 and V is TRBV5-1; TRBD2 agrees at 7 bases. V lost 4 bases and J lost 0; bases outside the gene matches: 22. The CDR3 loop spans 20 amino acids. Germline values: CDR1 SGHRS, CDR2 YFSETQ. Here the CDR3 reads CASSPGTGLAAMGDSYEQYF. In nucleotides, the CDR3 is TGCGCCAGCAGCCCGGGGACGGGTCTAGCGGCTATGGGAGACTCCTACGAGCAGTACTTC. Looking up the rest from reference TRBV5-1 and TRBJ2-7 gives the full variable domain: KAGVTQTPRYLIKTRGQQVTLSCSPISGHRSVSWYQQTPGQGLQFLFEYFSETQRNKGNFPGRFSGRQFSNSRSEMNVSTLELGDSALYLCASSPGTGLAAMGDSYEQYFGPGTRLTVT.

This clone was seen a handful of times. J is TRBJ2-2 and V is TRBV7-3; tentative D call: TRBD2 (5 bases). V was clipped by 4 bases and J by 2 bases, with 17 bases between them. This CDR3 has 17 amino acids. Germline CDR1 is SGHTA and CDR2 is FQGTGA. CDR3 sequence reads: CASSSGSGPQNTGELFF. Here the CDR3 DNA reads TGTGCCAGCAGCTCGGGATCAGGCCCCCAAAACACCGGGGAGCTGTTTTTT.

This rearrangement joins TRBV7-2 to TRBJ1-1, with a tentative D call TRBD1 (6 bases). Looked up from germline, CDR1 is SGHTA and CDR2 is FQGNSA. V gave up 6 bases and J gave up 5 bases, with 16 bases separating them. CDR3 length equals 14 residues. CDR3 sequence reads: CASSTMGAWTEAFF. In DNA form, the CDR3 reads TGTGCCAGCAGTACCATGGGGGCTTGGACTGAAGCTTTCTTT. Based on the CDR3 plus reference TRBV7-2 and TRBJ1-1, the full variable domain is GAGVSQSPSNKVTEKGKDVELRCDPISGHTALYWYRQSLGQGLEFLIYFQGNSAPDKSGLPSDRFSAERTGGSVSTLTIQRTQQEDSAVYLCASSTMGAWTEAFFGQGTRLTVV.

This clone was detected only once. The chain uses TRBV6-6 and TRBJ2-2, with a tentative D call TRBD2 (7 bases). The germline gives CDR1 MNHNY, CDR2 SVGAGI (reference sequence). The CDR3 spans 16 residues. V lost 1 base and J lost 5, with 14 bases in between. For the CDR3, the DNA is TGTGCCAGCAGTTACTTGGGGCGGGGGCGTACCGGGGAGCTGTTTTTT. Translated, it gives CASSYLGRGRTGELFF.

This rearrangement joins TRBV27 to TRBJ2-2, with TRBD1 matching 7 bases. V trimming: 2 bases; J trimming: 5 bases; junction bases outside the gene matches: 8. Germline values: CDR1 MNHEY, CDR2 SMNVEV (reference sequence). The CDR3 is made up of 16 amino acids. CDR3 residues: CASSLGRGGGTGELFF. The CDR3 DNA is TGTGCCAGCAGTTTAGGTCGAGGGGGCGGAACCGGGGAGCTGTTTTTT.

The chain uses TRBV13 and TRBJ2-5; 9 bases map to TRBD2. This CDR3 has 16 amino acids. Trimming cost V 1 base and J 4 bases; bases outside gene matches: 7. Germline V gene data show CDR1 as PRHDT and CDR2 as FYEKMQ (reference sequence). This CDR3 reads CASSLVGGSGRETQYF. CDR3 sequence (DNA): TGTGCCAGCAGCTTAGTGGGGGGTAGCGGGAGAGAGACCCAGTACTTC. Full variable domain (outside the CDR3, taken from reference TRBV13 and TRBJ2-5): AAGVIQSPRHLIKEKRETATLKCYPIPRHDTVYWYQQGPGQDPQFLISFYEKMQSDKGSIPDRFSAQQFSDYHSELNMSSLELGDSALYFCASSLVGGSGRETQYFGPGTRLLVL.

This clone was observed a few times. This sequence joins TRBV9 and TRBJ2-1; weak D call: TRBD2 (5 bases). The CDR3 is 17 amino acids. V lost 3 bases, J lost 5 bases, and 21 bases lay in between. From germline, CDR1 is SGDLS and CDR2 YYNGEE. The DNA of the CDR3 is TGTGCCAGCAGCGCACCCCGAGAGAGGGCTCCTAACAATGAGCAGTTCTTC. This gives the protein CASSAPRERAPNNEQFF.

V and J are TRBV13 and TRBJ1-1; 7 nucleotides agree with TRBD1. With 7 bases clipped from V and 3 bases from J, the junction kept 14 bases outside the gene matches. Germline CDR1 is PRHDT and CDR2 is FYEKMQ (reference sequence). The CDR3 spans 16 residues. In DNA, the CDR3 is TGTGCCAGCATCCTAAGACAGGGAAGGTTGGACACTGAAGCTTTCTTT. It encodes CASILRQGRLDTEAFF.

The chain joins TRBV7-9 to TRBJ2-3, with 14 bases aligning to TRBD2. Germline trimming cut 1 base from V and 5 bases from J; bases unmatched to any gene: 5. Germline CDR1 SEHNR, CDR2 FQNEAQ (reference sequence). This CDR3 is built from 17 residues. The DNA for the CDR3 is TGTGCCAGCAGCTTAGTAGGGACTAGCGGGAGAGAAGATACGCAGTATTTT. Protein sequence: CASSLVGTSGREDTQYF. Together with reference TRBV7-9 and TRBJ2-3, the CDR3 gives the full variable domain: DTGVSQNPRHKITKRGQNVTFRCDPISEHNRLYWYRQTLGQGPEFLTYFQNEAQLEKSRLLSDRFSAERPKGSFSTLEIQRTEQGDSAMYLCASSLVGTSGREDTQYFGPGTRLTVL.

The chain uses TRBV15 and TRBJ1-2, with 7 bases fitting TRBD1. Germline CDR1 LNHNV, CDR2 YYDKDF (reference sequence). The CDR3 runs to 12 residues. The junction had 1 base not matched to a gene; V was cut back by 4 bases and J by 5 bases. CDR3: CATSTDRYGYTF. CDR3 bases: TGTGCCACCAGCACGGACAGGTATGGCTACACCTTC.

The table lists this clone with a few counts. This rearrangement joins TRBV24-1 to TRBJ2-4; no reliable D call. Germline loops: CDR1 KGHDR, CDR2 SFDVKD. There are 14 residues in the CDR3. V dropped 3 bases and J dropped 1 base, with 6 bases sitting between them. The CDR3 region has the DNA TGTGCCACCAGTGATACCAGGGCCAAAAACATTCAGTACTTC. Its translation is CATSDTRAKNIQYF.

The V call is TRBV19, the J call TRBJ1-1; TRBD1 matches 11 bases. Trimming took 4 bases from V and 10 from J; bases not matched to a gene: 8. The CDR3 has 14 residues. Germline V gene sequence: CDR1 LNHDA, CDR2 SQIVND (reference sequence). In DNA, the CDR3 is TGTGCCAGTAGTACCTCGGGACAGGGGGACGGAGCTTTCTTT. The encoded protein is CASSTSGQGDGAFF.

This chain's CDR3 is CASSLAFGSYGYTF. CDR3 DNA: TGTGCCAGCAGCTTAGCGTTCGGGTCGTATGGCTACACCTTC. V gene TRBV7-2 combines with J gene TRBJ1-2; D not certain. Per germline, CDR1 SGHTA and CDR2 FQGNSA. Trimming stripped 0 bases from V and 5 bases from J, with 10 bases between. The CDR3 spans 14 residues.

The rearrangement uses TRBV15 and TRBJ1-1; possible D gene TRBD1, 5 bases. The CDR3 has 14 amino acids. Germline values: CDR1 LNHNV, CDR2 YYDKDF (reference sequence). The V end was cut by 1 base, the J end by 3 bases, with 9 bases between. The CDR3 spells CATSRVGQYTEAFF. In nucleotides, the CDR3 is TGTGCCACCAGCAGAGTAGGACAATACACTGAAGCTTTCTTT.

The rearrangement links TRBV6-5 to TRBJ1-3; no firm D call. The V end was cut by 5 bases, the J end by 4 bases, with 6 bases between. This CDR3 region has 12 residues. Germline V gene data show CDR1 as MNHEY and CDR2 as SVGAGI. The CDR3 sequence is CASSTVGNTIYF. The DNA for the CDR3 is TGTGCCAGCAGTACAGTAGGAAACACCATATATTTT.

The genes are TRBV5-1 and TRBJ2-4, with D tentatively TRBD1 (5 bases). Germline V gene data show CDR1 as SGHRS and CDR2 as YFSETQ. Trimming cost V 0 bases and J 0 bases, with 16 bases left between them. The CDR3 totals 18 residues. CDR3 coding DNA: TGCGCCAGCAGCTTGGCAACCGGACATCCACTAGCCAAAAACATTCAGTACTTC. The encoded protein is CASSLATGHPLAKNIQYF.